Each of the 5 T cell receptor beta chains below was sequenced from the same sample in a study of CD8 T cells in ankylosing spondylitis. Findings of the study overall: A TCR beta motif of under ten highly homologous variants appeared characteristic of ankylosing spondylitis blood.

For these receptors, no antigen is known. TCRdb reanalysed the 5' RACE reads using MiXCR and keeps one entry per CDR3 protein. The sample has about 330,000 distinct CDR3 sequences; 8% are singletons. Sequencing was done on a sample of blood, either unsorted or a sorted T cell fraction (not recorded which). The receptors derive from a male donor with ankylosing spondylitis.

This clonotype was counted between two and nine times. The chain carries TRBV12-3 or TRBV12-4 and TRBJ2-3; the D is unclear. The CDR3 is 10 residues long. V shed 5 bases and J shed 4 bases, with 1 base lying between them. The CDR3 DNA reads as TGTGCCAGCAGTGCAGATACGCAGTATTTT. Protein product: CASSADTQYF.

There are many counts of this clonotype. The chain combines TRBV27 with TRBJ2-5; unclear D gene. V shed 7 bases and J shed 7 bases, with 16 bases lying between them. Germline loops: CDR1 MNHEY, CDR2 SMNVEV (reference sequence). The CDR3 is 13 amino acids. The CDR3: CASIFLVYGTQYF. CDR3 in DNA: TGTGCCAGCATTTTTTTGGTCTATGGGACCCAGTACTTC.

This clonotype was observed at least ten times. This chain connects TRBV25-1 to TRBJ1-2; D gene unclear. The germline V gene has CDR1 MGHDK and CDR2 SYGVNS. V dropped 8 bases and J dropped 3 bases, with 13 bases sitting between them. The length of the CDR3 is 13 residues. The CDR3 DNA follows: TGTGCCAGCCCCAGGACCATATACTATGGCTACACCTTC. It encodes CASPRTIYYGYTF.

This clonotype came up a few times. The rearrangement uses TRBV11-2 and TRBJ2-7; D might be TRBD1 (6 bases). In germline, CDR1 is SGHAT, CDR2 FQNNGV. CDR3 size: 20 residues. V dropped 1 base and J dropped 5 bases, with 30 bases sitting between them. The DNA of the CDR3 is TGTGCCAGCAGCTTAGGAGGAATAGGACAGTTGTTATTCCGTGTCGACGAGCAGTACTTC. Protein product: CASSLGGIGQLLFRVDEQYF.

CDR3 region: CASTPGGVLEQYF. CDR3 in DNA: TGTGCCAGCACCCCTGGGGGAGTGCTCGAGCAGTACTTC. The chain uses TRBV6-2 or TRBV6-3 and TRBJ2-7; D is perhaps TRBD1 or TRBD2 (5 bases each). The ends were cut back, 7 bases at V and 6 bases at J, with 16 bases in the middle. The CDR3 runs 13 residues. The germline V gene encodes CDR1 MNHEY and CDR2 SVGEGT.